This T cell receptor (beta chain) was obtained from a study of T cells in Graves' hyperthyroidism and ophthalmopathy. Germline CDR1 and CDR2: SGHVS and FNYEAQ. This CDR3 is 19 amino acids long. Trimming shortened V by 1 base and J by 0 bases, and 21 bases separated the two germline ends. RNA transcripts served as the template for amplifying TCR beta CDR3 regions. The TCR CDR3 first-round RT-PCR relied on the HTBI primer set. TCRdb reprocessed the multiplex PCR reads with MiXCR, giving one entry per CDR3 protein. The sample records 700,000 or so distinct CDR3 sequences, roughly 17% being singletons. The specimen sequenced was blood. This clonotype was sampled from a young man with Graves' hyperthyroidism. This chain connects TRBV7-6 to TRBJ1-1; possibly TRBD1 for D (5 bases). Written as DNA, the CDR3 is TGTGCCAGCAGCTTAGATTGGAAAAGACAGAGCCTCCTGAACACTGAAGCTTTCTTT. Residues: CASSLDWKRQSLLNTEAFF.